This T cell receptor (beta chain) was recorded in a study of blood T cells in healthy people across ages. General study results and limits: In these data, TCR beta diversity tracked strongly with naive T cell percentage. The long-lived group displayed more naive CD4+ cells, plus higher diversity, than the aged donors did.

This clonotype was observed at least ten times. Antigen unknown. PCR was performed a second time for about 7 to 11 cycles using a sample-barcoded 5' primer and a J-beta primer mix. One entry per CDR3 protein, called by TCRdb with MiXCR from the 5' RACE reads. Here the sample spans 500,000 to 550,000 distinct CDR3 sequences, more than 20% being singletons. The CDR3 covers 15 residues. The ends were cut back, 5 bases at V and 2 bases at J, with 10 bases in the middle. The germline V gene encodes CDR1 MNHEY and CDR2 SMNVEV (reference sequence). The sample also formed part of further work on T cells of mothers and their children. That work contributes: Second-round PCR products received sample barcodes and 2-4 random nucleotides from the M1S primer. Sequencing revealed no T cell clones that were persistent and microchimeric.

The sequencing input was blood. This sequence originates from a boy under 18 in good health. The genes are TRBV27 and TRBJ2-6; the D is unclear. In DNA, the CDR3 is TGTGCCAGCAGTGGGTTTAGGGCTGGGGCCAACGTCCTGACTTTC. Translated, it gives CASSGFRAGANVLTF.